This record concerns one TCR beta chain sequence. Its target is unknown. V lost 6 bases, J lost 3 bases, and 3 bases stayed unmatched. Germline V lookup: CDR1 MGHDK, CDR2 SYGVNS. CDR3 length: 14 amino acids. The record originates from a study of T cell clonotyping in hematopoietic cell transplantation. Recipients were bled about 28 days pretransplant and at posttransplant days 30, 100, 180. Method: immunoSEQ multiplex PCR; TCRdb's copy keeps in-frame clones and lacks some. The sample has about 16,000 clones, about two thirds seen once. Study observations and caveats: At the given depth, recipient repertoires were over 97% de novo clonotypes. Pathologically expanded recipient clonotypes increased progressively from day 30 to day 180 as diversity fell. Without cell sorting, CD4 versus CD8 contributions remain unresolved.

V usage is TRBV25-1 and J usage is TRBJ1-1; 11 nucleotides agree with TRBD1. This sequence was found in a male patient in his fifties who had an allogeneic stem cell transplant from an unrelated donor, so T cells may come from the graft donor. Some clones in this sample may be carry-over from other donors' samples. Here the sequenced sample was PBMCs, taken 30 days after allogeneic stem cell transplant. The CDR3, as DNA: TGTGCCAGCAGGGACAGGGGGCTGCACACTGAAGCTTTCTTT. Translating it yields CASRDRGLHTEAFF.